This entry lists 13 T cell receptor beta chains sequenced from one sample in a study of T cells in Graves' hyperthyroidism and ophthalmopathy. RNA transcripts yielded amplified TCR beta CDR3 regions. HTBI primers were employed in a first-round RT-PCR of the TCR CDR3. One entry per CDR3 protein results from TCRdb running MiXCR on the multiplex PCR reads. The table has fewer than 400,000 distinct CDR3 sequences, roughly 14% seen once. The sequencing sample was made of blood. These receptors were collected from a woman in her late teens or twenties with Graves' hyperthyroidism that later progressed to Graves' ophthalmopathy.

The genes are TRBV20-1 and TRBJ2-7; D is undetermined. CDR1 is DFQATT and CDR2 is SNEGSKA in the germline V gene (reference sequence). Trimming stripped 6 bases from V and 0 bases from J, with 9 bases between. The CDR3 extends over 12 amino acids. The CDR3 sequence: CSASRSSYEQYF. The CDR3 DNA sequence: TGCAGTGCGTCGAGGAGCTCCTACGAGCAGTACTTC.

The chain joins TRBV20-1 to TRBJ2-2, with 9 positions matching TRBD2. From germline, CDR1 is DFQATT and CDR2 SNEGSKA (reference sequence). J gave up 5 bases and V 3 bases, and 7 bases lay outside the gene matches. The CDR3 has 15 amino acids. Written as DNA, the CDR3 is TGCAGTGCTAGGGGAGCGGGAGGAGGGACCGGGGAGCTGTTTTTT. Residues: CSARGAGGGTGELFF.

This clonotype was recorded many times. This chain links TRBV7-2 with TRBJ2-7; 11 bases align to TRBD2. V shed 1 base and J 3 bases; nucleotides not matched to a gene: 14. CDR1 and CDR2 from the germline V gene are SGHTA and FQGNSA. This CDR3 is 19 amino acids long. The CDR3 here is CASSLGRRLAGGVHYEQYF. The CDR3 DNA sequence: TGTGCCAGCAGCTTAGGGAGGAGGCTAGCGGGAGGAGTCCACTACGAGCAGTACTTC.

In its sample, this clonotype was seen a few times. This chain uses TRBV7-3 with TRBJ1-1; possible D gene TRBD1, 6 bases. Per germline, CDR1 SGHTA and CDR2 FQGTGA. Trimming cost V 5 bases and J 2 bases, with 15 bases left between them. The CDR3 extends over 15 amino acids. The DNA for the CDR3 is TGTGCCAGCAGCGCTAGAGGGGGGGGCAACACTGAAGCTTTCTTT. This codes for CASSARGGGNTEAFF.

Notes on this clonotype: Mismatch with germline at one junction end may stem from a read error. The gene calls are TRBV29-1 and TRBJ1-2; 8 bases are a match to TRBD1. From germline, CDR1 is SQVTM and CDR2 ANQGSEA. The CDR3 covers 11 residues. In DNA form, the CDR3 reads TGCAGCGTTGAAGCCCTGGACAGGGCGGCCTTC. This encodes CSVEALDRAAF.

The table lists this clonotype with many counts. The chain has TRBV5-1 and TRBJ2-3; D is perhaps TRBD1 or TRBD2 (5 bases each). The CDR3 covers 15 residues. Germline assignment: CDR1 SGHRS and CDR2 YFSETQ. V was clipped by 0 bases and J by 1 base, with 9 bases between them. CDR3 sequence (DNA): TGCGCCAGCAGCTTGGGGGGACCCCGCACAGATACGCAGTATTTT. This translates into CASSLGGPRTDTQYF.

The sample holds many counts of this clonotype. V usage is TRBV27 and J usage is TRBJ2-7, with TRBD2 identical over 10 bases. The CDR3 contains 14 residues. V was pared by 5 bases and J by 6 bases, with 7 bases of the junction left unmatched. Germline CDR1 MNHEY, CDR2 SMNVEV (reference sequence). CDR3 nucleotides: TGTGCCAGCAGTGCTCGACTAGCGGGTGGCGAGCAGTACTTC. As protein: CASSARLAGGEQYF.

This clonotype was seen at least ten times. The chain is built from TRBV11-2 and TRBJ1-4; tentatively, D is TRBD1 (5 bases). Trimming shortened V by 3 bases and J by 8 bases, and 16 bases separated the two germline ends. The germline V gene has CDR1 SGHAT and CDR2 FQNNGV. This CDR3 region has 15 residues. CDR3 DNA sequence: TGTGCCAGCAGCTTGTTTATCGAGGGACGAGAAAAACTGTTTTTT. Translation: CASSLFIEGREKLFF.

This clonotype was found many times. The chain employs TRBV2 and TRBJ2-7; 9 bases align to TRBD2. The CDR3 is made up of 14 amino acids. The J segment lost 4 bases and the V segment lost 1 base, leaving 2 bases of the junction unmatched. The V gene's germline CDR1 is SNHLY and CDR2 FYNNEI. Written as DNA, the CDR3 is TGTGCCAGCAGTGAAGTGACTAGCGGATACGAGCAGTACTTC. Amino acids: CASSEVTSGYEQYF.

This clonotype was picked up a small number of times. CDR3 sequence (DNA): TGCAGTGCTAGACCCTACTGGGACACGGGCCGGACTGAAGCTTTCTTT. Its protein product is CSARPYWDTGRTEAFF. J is TRBJ1-1 and V is TRBV20-1; maybe TRBD1 (6 bases). The V gene lost 2 bases and the J gene lost 5 bases, with 21 bases spanning the gap. Germline CDR1 reads DFQATT; CDR2 reads SNEGSKA (reference sequence). The CDR3 totals 16 residues.

This clonotype was seen ten or more times. This chain joins TRBV28 and TRBJ2-5; 7 bases match TRBD2. The length of the CDR3 is 14 residues. The germline CDR1 and CDR2 sequences are MDHEN and SYDVKM. V was clipped by 5 bases and J by 2 bases; unmatched bases: 5. This CDR3 reads CASSLGGLQETQYF. CDR3 in DNA: TGTGCCAGCAGTCTGGGGGGGTTACAAGAGACCCAGTACTTC.

In this sample, this clonotype turned up many times. The chain recombines TRBV7-3 with TRBJ1-4, with D hard to call. The germline gives CDR1 SGHTA, CDR2 FQGTGA. The CDR3 totals 13 residues. Between the trimmed V and J ends, which lost 0 bases and 6 bases, there was a span of 5 bases. In DNA, the CDR3 is TGTGCCAGCAGCTTAACCCCCCATGAAAAACTGTTTTTT. This gives the protein CASSLTPHEKLFF.

This clonotype has just a few counts. V usage is TRBV2 and J usage is TRBJ1-5; D is undetermined. The CDR3 has 15 amino acids. CDR1 and CDR2 from the germline V gene are SNHLY and FYNNEI. V lost 8 bases and J lost 5, with 19 bases in between. This CDR3 is CASRINAGSDQPQHF. The CDR3 region has the DNA TGTGCCAGCCGTATCAACGCGGGGAGCGATCAGCCCCAGCATTTT.